The 14 T cell receptor beta chains reported below all come from one sample, sequenced in a study of blood T cell repertoires in COVID-19. Generated by immunoSEQ multiplex PCR, the TCRdb table keeps only in-frame clones and is missing some. The sample includes under 150,000 clones, 75% to 90% seen only once; the top ten take 2% to 2.5%. Sequencing used PBMCs or T cells enriched from blood (not recorded which). These receptors came from a woman aged 50 to 65 who had recovered from COVID-19.

This sequence joins TRBV7-9 and TRBJ1-4; 7 nucleotides agree with TRBD1. Germline loops: CDR1 SEHNR, CDR2 FQNEAQ (reference sequence). The CDR3 sequence is 18 residues long. The ends lost 6 bases at V and 0 bases at J; junction bases unmatched: 13. The CDR3 DNA is TGTGCCAGCAGTCTACCGACAGGGCCTCGTGCAACTAATGAAAAACTGTTTTTT. Its protein product is CASSLPTGPRATNEKLFF. Variable domain in full (rest from reference TRBV7-9 and TRBJ1-4): DTGVSQNPRHKITKRGQNVTFRCDPISEHNRLYWYRQTLGQGPEFLTYFQNEAQLEKSRLLSDRFSAERPKGSFSTLEIQRTEQGDSAMYLCASSLPTGPRATNEKLFFGSGTQLSVL.

The chain combines TRBV3-1 (or the pseudogene TRBV3-2) with TRBJ2-1; D gene unclear. Trimming removed 0 bases at V and 7 bases at J, with 7 bases between. CDR1 and CDR2 (germline): LGHDT, YNNKEL (reference sequence). The CDR3 is made up of 13 amino acids. The CDR3 nucleotides are TGTGCCAGCAGCCAAGATTTGAGGAATGAGCAGTTCTTC. The encoded protein is CASSQDLRNEQFF.

The V and J genes are TRBV5-4 and TRBJ1-1; D not resolved. The V gene's germline CDR1 is SGHNT and CDR2 YYREEE (reference sequence). The CDR3 consists of 13 residues. The V and J ends lost 0 bases and 8 bases respectively, with 11 bases between them. In DNA, the CDR3 is TGTGCCAGCAGCTTGGATTTTGACGGGGAAGCTTTCTTT. This sequence encodes CASSLDFDGEAFF.

The V gene is TRBV5-1, the J gene TRBJ1-2; TRBD1 agrees at 7 bases. V shed 4 bases and J 8 bases; nucleotides not matched to a gene: 8. Germline V gene sequence: CDR1 SGHRS, CDR2 YFSETQ. The CDR3 loop spans 13 amino acids. The CDR3 nucleotides are TGCGCCAGCAGCCCCCAGGGGGTTGACGGCTACACCTTC. Encoded protein: CASSPQGVDGYTF.

This clone was seen more than once but under ten times. The rearrangement uses TRBV12-2 and TRBJ1-1; the D call of TRBD1 is as the table states it, not checked on the DNA. TRBV12-2 is a known pseudogene. The CDR3 length is 16 residues. The CDR3 is CASRLGKAGRNTEAFF. CDR3 sequence (DNA): TGTGCAAGTCGCTTAGGGAAGGCAGGGCGGAACACTGAAGCTTTCTTT.

The chain couples TRBV3-1 (or the pseudogene TRBV3-2) to TRBJ2-1; 11 bases agree with TRBD2. The CDR3 length is 17 residues. V gave up 4 bases and J gave up 4 bases; unmatched junction bases: 9. Germline lookup yields CDR1 LGHDT and CDR2 YNNKEL (reference sequence). CDR3 bases: TGTGCCAGCAGCCTTCGACCGGGACTAGCGGTATACAATGAGCAGTTCTTC. Protein product: CASSLRPGLAVYNEQFF.

This chain joins TRBV6-5 and TRBJ1-5; 8 bases fit TRBD1. CDR1 is MNHEY, CDR2 SVGAGI, per germline. This CDR3 region has 14 residues. J was trimmed by 5 bases and V by 6 bases; bases with no gene match: 6. CDR3 bases: TGTGCCAGCAGCCGGACAGGGTTAGATCAGCCCCAGCATTTT. Amino acid sequence: CASSRTGLDQPQHF.

The sample holds a few counts of this clone. The genes are TRBV2 and TRBJ2-2; D is undetermined. The CDR3 totals 12 residues. In germline, CDR1 is SNHLY, CDR2 FYNNEI. With 7 bases removed from V and 4 bases from J, the gap between germline ends came to 7 bases. CDR3 sequence reads: CASNRGTGELFF. The CDR3 DNA sequence: TGTGCCAGCAATCGCGGCACCGGGGAGCTGTTTTTT. Full variable domain (missing parts from reference TRBV2 and TRBJ2-2): EPEVTQTPSHQVTQMGQEVILRCVPISNHLYFYWYRQILGQKVEFLVSFYNNEISEKSEIFDDQFSVERPDGSNFTLKIRSTKLEDSAMYFCASNRGTGELFFGEGSRLTVL.

This clone was observed once. The chain couples TRBV30 to TRBJ2-1, with D maybe TRBD1 (6 bases). The CDR3 spans 14 residues. In germline, CDR1 is GTSNPN, CDR2 SVGIG (reference sequence). The V and J ends lost 4 bases and 1 base respectively, with 11 bases between them. The CDR3 DNA reads as TGTGCCTGGAAGAGAACAGGGTCCTACAATGAGCAGTTCTTC. This encodes CAWKRTGSYNEQFF. Full variable domain (rest looked up from reference TRBV30 and TRBJ2-1): SQTIHQWPATLVQPVGSPLSLECTVEGTSNPNLYWYRQAAGRGLQLLFYSVGIGQISSEVPQNLSASRPQDRQFILSSKKLLLSDSGFYLCAWKRTGSYNEQFFGPGTRLTVL.

The CDR3 region is CATTPWTSETGELFF. CDR3 nucleotides: TGTGCCACCACCCCCTGGACTAGCGAGACCGGGGAGCTGTTTTTT. The chain recombines TRBV24-1 with TRBJ2-2; TRBD2 matches 9 bases. Trimming at V came to 8 bases and at J to 5 bases, leaving 8 bases not matched to a gene. Germline-derived CDR1 and CDR2 are KGHDR and SFDVKD. This CDR3 has 15 residues.

This chain uses TRBV7-9 with TRBJ2-2; 11 bases fit TRBD1. The junction had 12 bases not matched to a gene; V was cut back by 3 bases and J by 6 bases. Germline lookup yields CDR1 SEHNR and CDR2 FQNEAQ (reference sequence). The CDR3 extends over 18 amino acids. CDR3 bases: TGTGCCAGCAGCTTCCCGCAATTGGACAGGGGGCCGTCCGGGGAGCTGTTTTTT. It specifies CASSFPQLDRGPSGELFF.

V and J are TRBV2 and TRBJ1-1; D is perhaps TRBD1 (5 bases). There are 13 residues in the CDR3. Trimming stripped 7 bases from V and 5 bases from J, with 14 bases between. CDR1 is SNHLY, CDR2 FYNNEI, per germline. CDR3 region: CASKNQGVTEAFF. CDR3 bases: TGTGCCAGCAAGAACCAGGGTGTTACTGAAGCTTTCTTT.

The J gene is TRBJ2-5, the V gene TRBV7-6; 10 nucleotides match TRBD2. Looked up from germline, CDR1 is SGHVS and CDR2 is FNYEAQ. After removal of 1 base from V and 0 bases from J, the junction contained 8 bases not matched to a gene. This CDR3 has 18 residues. This CDR3 is CASSLVVSGGPYQETQYF. CDR3 bases: TGTGCCAGCAGCTTAGTGGTTAGCGGGGGGCCCTACCAAGAGACCCAGTACTTC.

V gene TRBV21-1 combines with J gene TRBJ2-3; the D call in the table, TRBD1, was not verified against the DNA. TRBV21-1 is classified as a pseudogene. The CDR3 has 15 amino acids. The CDR3 loop is CASSKADRDSDTQYF. CDR3 DNA sequence: TGTGCCAGCAGCAAAGCTGACAGGGACTCAGATACGCAGTATTTT.